These 15 T cell receptor beta chains share one sample of origin, sequenced in a study of early T cells in non-severe SARS-CoV-2 infection. TCRdb called the 5' RACE reads again in MiXCR, with one record for every CDR3 protein. The data show 95,000 to 110,000 distinct CDR3 sequences, with 11% seen just once and roughly 7.5% held by the top ten. Sequences were obtained from whole blood. The receptors here all came from an adult who was a healthcare worker with PCR-confirmed SARS-CoV-2 infection or an uninfected control (not recorded which).

The CDR3 region is CASSWTSGASYEQYF. CDR3 bases: TGTGCCAGCAGCTGGACTAGCGGGGCCTCCTACGAGCAGTACTTC. The gene calls are TRBV5-4 and TRBJ2-7, with TRBD2 identical over 12 bases. The CDR3 spans 15 residues. In germline, CDR1 is SGHNT, CDR2 YYREEE (reference sequence). Trimming took 3 bases from V and 0 from J; bases not matched to a gene: 1.

This clonotype has a handful of counts. The chain carries TRBV7-2 and TRBJ2-5, with 9 bases matching TRBD2. The CDR3 is made up of 15 amino acids. The germline CDR1 and CDR2 sequences are SGHTA and FQGNSA. V lost 3 bases and J lost 5; bases outside the gene matches: 7. The CDR3 is CASSLVRGLAETQYF. In DNA, the CDR3 is TGTGCCAGCAGCTTGGTACGAGGACTAGCGGAGACCCAGTACTTC.

The chain couples TRBV29-1 to TRBJ2-5; 7 bases are shared with TRBD2. The CDR3 loop spans 12 amino acids. V lost 8 bases, J lost 7 bases, and 10 bases stayed unmatched. Germline V gene data show CDR1 as SQVTM and CDR2 as ANQGSEA. The CDR3 region has the DNA TGCAGCTACGACGCTAGCGGAGGGACCCAGTACTTC. Residues: CSYDASGGTQYF.

The chain carries TRBV5-4 and TRBJ2-6, with 7 bases aligning to TRBD1. This CDR3 region has 19 residues. Germline CDR1 SGHNT, CDR2 YYREEE (reference sequence). The junction had 20 bases not matched to a gene; V was cut back by 10 bases and J by 1 base. The CDR3 spells CAWKGGAMGSLSGANVLTF. CDR3 nucleotide sequence: TGTGCCTGGAAAGGGGGCGCGATGGGCTCCCTATCTGGGGCCAACGTCCTGACTTTC.

This clonotype was recorded a few times. The rearrangement links TRBV12-3 or TRBV12-4 to TRBJ1-5, with D possibly TRBD1 on 5 matching bases. The ends were cut back, 3 bases at V and 5 bases at J, with 8 bases in the middle. This CDR3 comprises 13 residues. As DNA, the CDR3 is TGTGCCAGCAGTTTGAGGGGATATCAGCCCCAGCATTTT. It codes for CASSLRGYQPQHF.

This clonotype was observed at least ten times. The chain is built from TRBV12-3 or TRBV12-4 and TRBJ2-7, with D perhaps matching TRBD1 (5 bases). The CDR3 is made up of 14 amino acids. V was shortened by 6 bases and J by 1 base, with 13 bases between the two germline ends. The CDR3 coding sequence is TGTGCCAGCAGCCCCCTCCCAGGGTCCTACGAGCAGTACTTC. Translated, it gives CASSPLPGSYEQYF.

This clonotype showed up many times. The CDR3, as DNA: TGCGCCAGCAGCGCGCGGAGGGGGACTGAAGCTTTCTTT. It yields the protein CASSARRGTEAFF. This rearrangement joins TRBV10-1 to TRBJ1-1; D might be TRBD1 (6 bases). CDR1 and CDR2 (germline): WNHNN, SYGVQD (reference sequence). V was cut by 6 bases and J by 5 bases, with 13 bases left in between. The CDR3 has 13 amino acids.

In this sample, this clonotype turned up a few times. This chain links TRBV20-1 with TRBJ1-1; 8 bases match TRBD1. This CDR3 contains 13 residues. From germline, CDR1 is DFQATT and CDR2 SNEGSKA (reference sequence). V lost 3 bases and J lost 5; bases outside the gene matches: 5. The CDR3 DNA reads TGCAGTGCTAGGAGACAGGGGCTAACTGAAGCTTTCTTT. This sequence encodes CSARRQGLTEAFF.

This clonotype was counted at least ten times. The chain recombines TRBV29-1 with TRBJ1-1; D perhaps matches TRBD1 (5 bases). This CDR3 is built from 11 residues. The germline V and J ends were trimmed by 4 bases and 8 bases, with 11 bases remaining between them. Germline lookup yields CDR1 SQVTM and CDR2 ANQGSEA. For the CDR3, the DNA is TGCAGCGTTGTTATAAGGACAGAAGCTTTCTTT. The encoded protein is CSVVIRTEAFF.

This clonotype was found many times. The chain carries TRBV7-6 and TRBJ2-7; D is ambiguous. CDR3 length: 12 amino acids. The V end lost 5 bases, the J end lost 3 bases, and 8 bases lay between the germline ends. Germline V gene data show CDR1 as SGHVS and CDR2 as FNYEAQ. The CDR3 loop is CASSDTIYEQYF. As DNA, the CDR3 is TGTGCCAGCAGCGACACGATCTACGAGCAGTACTTC.

The V gene is TRBV4-1, the J gene TRBJ2-5; the D is unclear. Between the trimmed V and J ends, which lost 0 bases and 5 bases, there was a span of 10 bases. Germline V lookup: CDR1 MGHRA, CDR2 YSYEKL. The CDR3 has 14 amino acids. The CDR3 DNA sequence: TGCGCCAGCAGCCAAGAGGCCACCCAGGAGACCCAGTACTTC. Translated: CASSQEATQETQYF.

In this sample, this clonotype turned up many times. The genes are TRBV12-3 or TRBV12-4 and TRBJ2-1; 11 bases fit TRBD2. The junction had 15 bases not matched to a gene; V was cut back by 2 bases and J by 6 bases. This CDR3 comprises 19 residues. The CDR3 spells CASSLLYRLAGSSRNEQFF. CDR3 bases: TGTGCCAGCAGTTTATTATATAGACTAGCGGGGTCCTCGCGCAATGAGCAGTTCTTC.

Only a few counts were recorded for this clonotype. V is TRBV20-1 and J is TRBJ1-3, with no clear D. Trimming took 8 bases from V and 0 from J, leaving 11 bases between them. This CDR3 is built from 13 residues. Germline V gene lookup returns CDR1 DFQATT and CDR2 SNEGSKA (reference sequence). CDR3 protein: CSTFGRSGNTIYF. Written as DNA, the CDR3 is TGCAGTACGTTCGGGCGCTCTGGAAACACCATATATTTT.

The table lists this clonotype with a few counts. The chain is built from TRBV24-1 and TRBJ2-5, with TRBD2 as a possible D gene (5 bases). Trimming stripped 4 bases from V and 5 bases from J, with 13 bases between. There are 14 residues in the CDR3. Germline values: CDR1 KGHDR, CDR2 SFDVKD. The CDR3 sequence is CATSDSRGWETQYF. The DNA of the CDR3 is TGTGCCACCAGTGACTCTCGGGGATGGGAGACCCAGTACTTC.

This clonotype was counted only a few times. The chain joins TRBV5-1 to TRBJ2-3, with D perhaps TRBD2 (6 bases). This CDR3 comprises 16 residues. Germline lookup yields CDR1 SGHRS and CDR2 YFSETQ. V was pared by 2 bases and J by 6 bases, with 19 bases between. This CDR3 reads CASSFIPGEVLDTQYF. The CDR3 DNA follows: TGCGCCAGCAGCTTTATTCCGGGGGAGGTTTTGGATACGCAGTATTTT. The entire variable domain, with the rest obtained from reference TRBV5-1 and TRBJ2-3, is as follows: KAGVTQTPRYLIKTRGQQVTLSCSPISGHRSVSWYQQTPGQGLQFLFEYFSETQRNKGNFPGRFSGRQFSNSRSEMNVSTLELGDSALYLCASSFIPGEVLDTQYFGPGTRLTVL.